The T cell receptor (beta chain) under discussion was sequenced for a study of T cell changes during pregnancy in multiple sclerosis. Using immunoSEQ multiplex PCR, the repertoire was profiled, and TCRdb retains in-frame clones only, with some absent. The table includes approximately 46,000 clones, 92% detected once. Looked up from germline, CDR1 is SNHLY and CDR2 is FYNNEI. Between the trimmed V and J ends, which lost 6 bases and 3 bases, there was a span of 9 bases. The CDR3 is 13 amino acids. Sequencing used CD4+ T cells from peripheral blood mononuclear cells, obtained after pregnancy. This chain connects TRBV2 to TRBJ2-1; maybe TRBD1 (6 bases). The clonotype was recovered from a female donor with multiple sclerosis, enrolled in a pregnancy study. CDR3 DNA sequence: TGTGCCAGCAGAGGGACAAGCTACAATGAGCAGTTCTTC. Amino acids: CASRGTSYNEQFF.